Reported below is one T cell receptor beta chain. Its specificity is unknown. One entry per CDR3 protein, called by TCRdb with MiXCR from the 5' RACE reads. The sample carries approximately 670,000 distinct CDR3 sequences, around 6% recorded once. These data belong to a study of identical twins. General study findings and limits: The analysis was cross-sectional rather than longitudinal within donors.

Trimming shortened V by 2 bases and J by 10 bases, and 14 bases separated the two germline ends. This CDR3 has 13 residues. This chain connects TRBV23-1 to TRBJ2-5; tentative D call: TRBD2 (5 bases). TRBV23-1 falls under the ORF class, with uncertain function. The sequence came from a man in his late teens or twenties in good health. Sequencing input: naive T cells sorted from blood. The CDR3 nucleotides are TGCGCCAGCAGTCAAATTGGGCGGGTGGTCCAGTACTTC. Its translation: CASSQIGRVVQYF.